The present T cell receptor beta chain was sequenced within a study of blood T cells in healthy people across ages. The second PCR ran about 6 to 12 cycles with a sample-barcoded 5' primer and J-beta primers. No fewer than 2.5 million CDR3-containing paired-end reads came from each sample. TCRdb passed the 5' RACE reads through MiXCR, listing each CDR3 protein once. The sample holds about 680,000 distinct CDR3 sequences, around 48% seen once. The CDR3 sequence is 14 residues long. The V and J ends lost 2 bases and 3 bases respectively, with 11 bases between them. For every donor, a draw yielded around 9.4 milliliters of peripheral blood.

The sample taken for sequencing was blood. The TCR comes from a woman aged 55-75 years in good health. This chain joins TRBV12-3 or TRBV12-4 and TRBJ2-7; no definite D call. The chain's CDR3 is CASSLRSGFYEQYF. CDR3 nucleotides: TGTGCCAGCAGTTTAAGGTCCGGGTTCTACGAGCAGTACTTC.